The clone carrying this T cell receptor (beta chain) was picked up a small number of times. Method: immunoSEQ multiplex PCR; TCRdb's copy keeps in-frame clones and lacks some. The repertoire includes about 38,000 clones, roughly 80% of them detected once, and around 12% sits in the top ten. The source of the sample is a study of OX40 agonist ivuxolimab in advanced cancers. CDR1 is SNHLY, CDR2 FYNNEI, per germline. Losses at the gene ends were 4 bases for V and 5 bases for J; bases not matched to a gene: 1. The CDR3 covers 13 residues. The sample here was CD4+ or CD8+ T cells sorted from blood, taken in a trial of the OX40 agonist ivuxolimab. The source of this sequence is an adult with an advanced solid tumor such as melanoma, head and neck, liver or kidney cancer. The chain is built from TRBV2 and TRBJ2-2; the match to TRBD2 covers 7 bases. CDR3 residues: CASSVGLTGELFF. The DNA for the CDR3 is TGTGCCAGCAGTGTGGGACTAACCGGGGAGCTGTTTTTT.